These 18 T cell receptor beta chains originate from one sample sequenced in a study of blood T cell repertoires in COVID-19. Using immunoSEQ multiplex PCR, the repertoire was profiled, and TCRdb retains in-frame clones only, with some absent. The data show 190,000 or so clones, about 86% seen once. Specimen: peripheral blood. All receptors derive from a man in his 60s who had recovered from COVID-19.

The chain couples TRBV7-8 to TRBJ1-2; D remains unclear. The CDR3 length is 14 residues. Trimming shortened V by 1 base and J by 1 base, and 7 bases separated the two germline ends. The germline V gene encodes CDR1 SGHVS and CDR2 FQNEAQ. CDR3 nucleotides: TGTGCCAGCAGCTTAGGATCCGGTAACTATGGCTACACCTTC. Protein sequence: CASSLGSGNYGYTF.

The genes are TRBV9 and TRBJ2-1; 13 bases line up with TRBD2. V dropped 3 bases and J dropped 0; count of bases not matched to a gene: 6. The germline V gene has CDR1 SGDLS and CDR2 YYNGEE. The CDR3 totals 18 residues. The DNA for the CDR3 is TGTGCCAGCAGCGCCCGACTAGCGGGAGGCCACTCCTACAATGAGCAGTTCTTC. Translation: CASSARLAGGHSYNEQFF.

This chain connects TRBV6-5 to TRBJ2-7, with TRBD1 matching 8 bases. The V gene's germline CDR1 is MNHEY and CDR2 SVGAGI. The V gene end was trimmed by 2 bases and the J gene end by 3 bases; junction bases not matched to a gene: 6. This CDR3 comprises 15 residues. The CDR3 nucleotides are TGTGCCAGCAGTTACCCACACACAGGGGGCTACGAGCAGTACTTC. Its protein product is CASSYPHTGGYEQYF.

The chain combines TRBV5-1 with TRBJ1-2, with TRBD1 as a possible D gene (5 bases). Deletions cut 3 bases from V and 4 bases from J, with 16 bases between. Germline CDR1 reads SGHRS; CDR2 reads YFSETQ. The CDR3 runs to 15 residues. CDR3 nucleotide sequence: TGCGCCAGCAGCTACGACTTGGCTACAGGCTATGGCTACACCTTC. Translated: CASSYDLATGYGYTF.

The V gene is TRBV5-1, the J gene TRBJ2-3; TRBD2 matches 13 bases. Per the germline V gene, CDR1 is SGHRS and CDR2 is YFSETQ. Germline trimming cut 4 bases from V and 4 bases from J; bases unmatched to any gene: 6. The CDR3 length is 16 residues. This CDR3 is CASSPGLAGVADTQYF. CDR3 coding DNA: TGCGCCAGCAGCCCCGGACTAGCGGGAGTAGCAGATACGCAGTATTTT.

The genes are TRBV19 and TRBJ2-1; 8 bases agree with TRBD2. V shed 5 bases, J shed 5 bases, and the junction held 8 bases outside the gene matches. CDR3 length equals 15 residues. Germline values: CDR1 LNHDA, CDR2 SQIVND (reference sequence). The DNA of the CDR3 is TGTGCCAGTAGTGTCCTGGGGACTAGAGACAATGAGCAGTTCTTC. Translated, it gives CASSVLGTRDNEQFF.

The chain carries TRBV12-3 or TRBV12-4 and TRBJ1-5; tentative D call: TRBD1 (5 bases). This CDR3 has 13 amino acids. The germline V and J ends were trimmed by 3 bases and 12 bases, with 15 bases remaining between them. The CDR3 DNA sequence: TGTGCCAGCAGTTTCAGCGAGCCAGGGCTCCAGCATTTT. Amino acids: CASSFSEPGLQHF.

The chain uses TRBV30 and TRBJ1-5, with D possibly being TRBD1 (5 bases). CDR3 length: 15 residues. V was pared by 2 bases and J by 1 base, with 12 bases between. Germline CDR1 GTSNPN, CDR2 SVGIG (reference sequence). The CDR3 region is CAWSYDRGSNQPQHF. The CDR3 DNA reads TGTGCCTGGAGTTATGACAGAGGAAGCAATCAGCCCCAGCATTTT.

About this clone itself: The sample contains more than one DNA sequence encoding this CDR3. The chain uses TRBV5-1 and TRBJ2-2, with D unresolved. Germline-derived CDR1 and CDR2 are SGHRS and YFSETQ. V lost 0 bases and J lost 2, with 5 bases in between. This CDR3 is built from 14 residues. The CDR3 DNA sequence: TGCGCCAGCAGCTTGGGTCTAAACACCGGGGAGCTGTTTTTT. Amino acid sequence: CASSLGLNTGELFF.

This clone was observed a handful of times. The rearrangement joins TRBV27 to TRBJ1-2; D is possibly TRBD1 (5 bases). Germline V gene data show CDR1 as MNHEY and CDR2 as SMNVEV (reference sequence). This CDR3 has 15 residues. Trimming left V 0 bases short and J 5 bases short, with 13 bases between. CDR3 amino acids: CASSLSGRVGYGYTF. The DNA for the CDR3 is TGTGCCAGCAGTTTATCGGGCAGGGTAGGGTATGGCTACACCTTC.

This clone was picked up a small number of times. V gene TRBV19 combines with J gene TRBJ1-4; D is perhaps TRBD1 (6 bases). The CDR3 length is 15 residues. Germline V gives CDR1 LNHDA, CDR2 SQIVND (reference sequence). With 6 bases removed from V and 0 bases from J, the gap between germline ends came to 11 bases. In DNA, the CDR3 is TGTGCCAGTAGACAGGACAGAGCAACTAATGAAAAACTGTTTTTT. It yields the protein CASRQDRATNEKLFF. The complete variable domain, with remaining parts taken from reference TRBV19 and TRBJ1-4, reads DGGITQSPKYLFRKEGQNVTLSCEQNLNHDAMYWYRQDPGQGLRLIYYSQIVNDFQKGDIAEGYSVSREKKESFPLTVTSAQKNPTAFYLCASRQDRATNEKLFFGSGTQLSVL.

The chain joins TRBV7-2 to TRBJ1-6, with 7 bases fitting TRBD1. Per the germline V gene, CDR1 is SGHTA and CDR2 is FQGNSA. The CDR3 has 14 residues. V shed 5 bases, J shed 10 bases, and the junction held 8 bases outside the gene matches. The CDR3: CASSTLTGHSPLHF. DNA of the CDR3: TGTGCCAGCAGCACATTGACAGGGCACTCACCCCTCCACTTT.

The rearrangement links TRBV7-2 to TRBJ2-5; possible D gene TRBD2, 7 bases. The CDR3 has 16 residues. Trimming removed 5 bases at V and 3 bases at J, with 19 bases between. Germline V gene lookup returns CDR1 SGHTA and CDR2 FQGNSA. The CDR3 sequence is CASSPGRGAPKETQYF. In DNA form, the CDR3 reads TGTGCCAGCAGCCCCGGCCGGGGGGCCCCTAAAGAGACCCAGTACTTC.

The rearrangement uses TRBV2 and TRBJ2-3; D is undetermined. Per the germline V gene, CDR1 is SNHLY and CDR2 is FYNNEI. Trimming pared 6 bases from V and 0 bases from J, leaving 10 bases between. The CDR3 contains 14 residues. The CDR3 DNA sequence: TGTGCCAGCAGGACAAGTCCCAGCACAGATACGCAGTATTTT. Translation gives CASRTSPSTDTQYF.

The genes are TRBV27 and TRBJ1-4; D is uncertain. Deletions cut 5 bases from V and 4 bases from J, with 8 bases between. The germline V gene encodes CDR1 MNHEY and CDR2 SMNVEV (reference sequence). This CDR3 contains 13 residues. The CDR3 coding sequence is TGTGCCAGCAGTGAACAGCTTAATGAAAAACTGTTTTTT. The encoded protein is CASSEQLNEKLFF.

This rearrangement joins TRBV5-1 to TRBJ1-3; maybe TRBD1 (6 bases). V was cut by 1 base and J by 3 bases, with 11 bases left in between. This CDR3 spans 15 amino acids. CDR1 is SGHRS, CDR2 YFSETQ, per germline. The CDR3: CASSLSTGFGNTIYF. The CDR3 nucleotides are TGCGCCAGCAGCTTGAGTACAGGGTTTGGAAACACCATATATTTT.

The CDR3 is CASSFLPSLAGAGYEQYF. CDR3 sequence (DNA): TGTGCCAGCAGCTTCCTCCCTTCGCTAGCGGGAGCCGGGTACGAGCAGTACTTC. J is TRBJ2-7 and V is TRBV7-9; 10 nucleotides align to TRBD2. Trimming at V came to 3 bases and at J to 4 bases, leaving 15 bases not matched to a gene. The CDR3 runs to 18 residues. CDR1 and CDR2 from the germline V gene are SEHNR and FQNEAQ (reference sequence). The variable domain in full, with the rest retrieved from reference TRBV7-9 and TRBJ2-7, is DTGVSQNPRHKITKRGQNVTFRCDPISEHNRLYWYRQTLGQGPEFLTYFQNEAQLEKSRLLSDRFSAERPKGSFSTLEIQRTEQGDSAMYLCASSFLPSLAGAGYEQYFGPGTRLTVT.

This sequence joins TRBV19 and TRBJ1-3; D not certain. CDR3 length: 14 residues. The V gene's germline CDR1 is LNHDA and CDR2 SQIVND (reference sequence). V was pared by 3 bases and J by 7 bases, with 13 bases between. CDR3 DNA: TGTGCCAGTAGTATGACGGGGATGTGGAACACCATATATTTT. Encoded protein: CASSMTGMWNTIYF.